This TCR beta chain originates from a study of cytomegalovirus exposure and HLA in healthy donors. The PCR had 60 Vbeta and 13 Jbeta primers. Using immunoSEQ multiplex PCR, the repertoire was profiled, and TCRdb retains in-frame clones only, with some absent. In the table there are some 110,000 clones, 76% of which are singletons. Germline V gives CDR1 MNHEY, CDR2 SMNVEV (reference sequence). The CDR3 is 14 residues long. Trimming at V came to 6 bases and at J to 1 base, leaving 4 bases not matched to a gene. Sampled while nominally healthy, donors likely had unrecorded immune exposures. Study-level points and caveats: The listing of some 170 TCR beta chains classed them as cytomegalovirus-associated. Reports showed the classifier diagnosing cytomegalovirus status with high specificity and sensitivity. In a later analysis, most CMV-associated TCR beta chains appeared HLA-restricted.

A remark on this clone: What it binds is unknown.

This TCR came from a man aged 40-49 years in good health and CMV-seropositive. Source material: PBMCs. The chain is built from TRBV27 and TRBJ2-3; 7 bases are a match to TRBD1. The chain's CDR3 is CASSLGQGTDTQYF. Here the CDR3 DNA reads TGTGCCAGCAGCCTTGGACAGGGCACAGATACGCAGTATTTT.